A selection of T cell receptor beta chains follows, all from one sample in a study of long-term antiretroviral therapy in people with HIV. Clones were read by immunoSEQ multiplex PCR, and TCRdb kept only the in-frame ones, dropping some. The data contain 30,000 to 40,000 clones, around 85% of them singletons. The specimen was unsorted PBMCs, collected 1.5 years after starting antiretroviral therapy. All receptors come from a man aged 18 to 35 with HIV. Both conserved end residues are part of each CDR3. A D gene is named only where the DNA matches it firmly. Clone size is shown for a subset of rows, as once, few, many or a class of expanded clone.

v_gene,abundance,j_gene,d_gene,CDR3nt,CDR3aa
TRBV29-1,NA,TRBJ2-1,NA,TGCAGCGTTGACCGTTCGGGCAATGAGCAGTTCTTC,CSVDRSGNEQFF
TRBV7-2,NA,TRBJ2-7,TRBD2,TGTGCCAGCAGCATGCGAGGGGCGGGAGGGCTATACGAGCAGTACTTC,CASSMRGAGGLYEQYF
TRBV5-6,NA,TRBJ2-2,NA,TGTGCCAGCGTCGGACGGCGCGGGGAGCTGTTTTTT,CASVGRRGELFF
TRBV7-3,NA,TRBJ2-3,NA,TGTGCCAGCAGCCTAGACTCCACAGATACGCAGTATTTT,CASSLDSTDTQYF
TRBV5-6,NA,TRBJ2-7,NA,TGTGCCAGCAGCGGGGGGGCACACCCTCTATACGAGCAGTACTTC,CASSGGAHPLYEQYF
TRBV5-1,NA,TRBJ2-1,TRBD2,TGCGCCAGCAGATTGATAGCGGGAGGGCCACTGAATGAGCAGTTCTTC,CASRLIAGGPLNEQFF
TRBV18,NA,TRBJ1-1,NA,TGTGCCAGCTCACCAAGTTCCCAGGTGAACACTGAAGCTTTCTTT,CASSPSSQVNTEAFF
TRBV5-1,NA,TRBJ2-7,TRBD1,TGCGCCAGCAGCCAAAATTTCGACGGGACAGGGTACCACGAGCAGTACTTC,CASSQNFDGTGYHEQYF
TRBV7-9,few,TRBJ2-1,NA,TGTGCCAGCAGCCAGCGGTACAATGAGCAGTTCTTC,CASSQRYNEQFF
TRBV4-3,NA,TRBJ2-7,NA,TGCGCCAGCAGCCAAGATCAGGGATGGTACGAGCAGTACTTC,CASSQDQGWYEQYF
TRBV27,NA,TRBJ2-1,NA,TGTGCCAGCAGTTTGATTGGGGCCGCAGGGGTTGAGCAGTTCTTC,CASSLIGAAGVEQFF
TRBV5-1,NA,TRBJ2-1,NA,TGCGCCAGCAGCTTGATGGCGGGAAACTCCTACAATGAGCAGTTCTTC,CASSLMAGNSYNEQFF
TRBV11-1,NA,TRBJ2-1,NA,TGTGCCAGCAGGGGAGTTCAGGACAAGAATGAGCAGTTCTTC,CASRGVQDKNEQFF
TRBV27,NA,TRBJ2-2,TRBD1,TGTGCCAGCAGTTTAATTCCGGGGTATAGGGACAGGTACCGGGAGCTGTTTTTT,CASSLIPGYRDRYRELFF
TRBV5-5,NA,TRBJ2-5,TRBD1,TGTGCCAGCAGCCCCAGGGGGACAGGGGGCCGACAAGAGACCCAGTACTTC,CASSPRGTGGRQETQYF
TRBV7-2,NA,TRBJ2-7,NA,TGTGCCAGGATATTAGCCCACTACGAGCAGTACTTC,CARILAHYEQYF